One T cell receptor (beta chain) is described in this entry. Under the authors' procedure: Using reference gene primer amplification, nucleated cell counts were estimated. Profiling relied on immunoSEQ multiplex PCR, and the TCRdb table lists in-frame clones only, not all of them. That table furnishes V, J and clone size, whereas the DNA furnished D and trimming. Seen here are around 260,000 clones, around 90% observed once, and the top ten hold around 2.6%. This sample was taken from a study of blood T cell repertoires in COVID-19. Study as a whole: COVID-19 samples collected from the United States, Italy and Spain covered acute and convalescent phases.

Seattle participants joined during active infection and were tracked over time. Looked up from germline, CDR1 is LGHNT and CDR2 is FRNRAP. The V gene lost 4 bases and the J gene lost 5 bases, with 15 bases spanning the gap. The CDR3 loop spans 14 amino acids. Sequencing was done on a sample of peripheral blood. The rearrangement joins TRBV12-5 to TRBJ2-7, with D maybe TRBD2 (6 bases). The sequence derives from a person aged 18 to 30 with COVID-19, enrolled during active disease. DNA for the CDR3: TGTGCTAGTGGTTCAGCCCCCACGGGAGACGAGCAGTACTTC. Its protein product is CASGSAPTGDEQYF.